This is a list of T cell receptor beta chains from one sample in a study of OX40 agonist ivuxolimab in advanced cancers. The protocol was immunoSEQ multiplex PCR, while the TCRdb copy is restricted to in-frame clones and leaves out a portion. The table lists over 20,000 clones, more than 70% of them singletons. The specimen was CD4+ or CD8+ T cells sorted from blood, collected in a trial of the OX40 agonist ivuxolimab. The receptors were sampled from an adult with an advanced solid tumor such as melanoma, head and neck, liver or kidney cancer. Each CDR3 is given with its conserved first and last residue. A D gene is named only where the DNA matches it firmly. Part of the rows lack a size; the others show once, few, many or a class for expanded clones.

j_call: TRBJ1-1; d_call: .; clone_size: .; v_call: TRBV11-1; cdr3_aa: CASSSDTNTEAFF; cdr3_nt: TGTGCCAGCAGCTCCGATACGAACACTGAAGCTTTCTTT
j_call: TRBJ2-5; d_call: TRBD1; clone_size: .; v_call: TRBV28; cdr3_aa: CASSPTGAGETQYF; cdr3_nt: TGTGCCAGCAGCCCAACAGGGGCAGGGGAGACCCAGTACTTC
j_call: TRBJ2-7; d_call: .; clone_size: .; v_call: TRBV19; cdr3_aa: CASSIANSGGSYEQYF; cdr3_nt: TGTGCCAGTAGTATCGCGAACTCCGGGGGCTCCTACGAGCAGTACTTC
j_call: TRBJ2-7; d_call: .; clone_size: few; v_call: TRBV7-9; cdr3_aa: CASSSTLSPLNEQYF; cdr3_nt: TGTGCCAGCAGCTCTACCTTATCCCCTTTAAACGAGCAGTACTTC
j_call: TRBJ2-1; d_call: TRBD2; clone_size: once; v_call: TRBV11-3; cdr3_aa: CASSSGIQFF; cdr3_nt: TGTGCCAGCAGTAGCGGGATCCAGTTCTTC
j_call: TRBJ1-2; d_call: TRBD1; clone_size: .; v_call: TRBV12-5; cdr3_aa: CASGLDRGQGYGYTF; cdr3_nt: TGTGCTAGTGGTTTGGACAGGGGGCAGGGATATGGCTACACCTTC
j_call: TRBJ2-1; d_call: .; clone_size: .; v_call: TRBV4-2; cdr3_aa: CASSQRPLGGHKNEQFF; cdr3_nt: TGTGCCAGCAGCCAAAGGCCCCTGGGGGGACACAAGAATGAGCAGTTCTTC
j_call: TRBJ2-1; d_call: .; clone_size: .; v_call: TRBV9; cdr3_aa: CASSVWADGYNEQFF; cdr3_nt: TGTGCCAGCAGCGTATGGGCAGACGGGTACAATGAGCAGTTCTTC
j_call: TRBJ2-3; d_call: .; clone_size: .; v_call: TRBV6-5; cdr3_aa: CASSYYRTSTDTQYF; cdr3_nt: TGTGCCAGCAGTTACTATCGGACTAGCACAGATACGCAGTATTTT
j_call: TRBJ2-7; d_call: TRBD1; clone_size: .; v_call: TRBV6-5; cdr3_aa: CASSTGQLYEQYF; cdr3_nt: TGTGCCAGCAGTACGGGACAGCTGTACGAGCAGTACTTC
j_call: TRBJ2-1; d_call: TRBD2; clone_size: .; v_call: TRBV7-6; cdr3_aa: CASSLGLAEAYNEQFF; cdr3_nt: TGTGCCAGCAGCTTGGGACTAGCGGAAGCCTACAATGAGCAGTTCTTC
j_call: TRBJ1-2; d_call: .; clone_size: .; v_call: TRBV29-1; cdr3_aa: CSVEGQGNYGYTF; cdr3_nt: TGCAGCGTTGAAGGTCAGGGTAACTATGGCTACACCTTC
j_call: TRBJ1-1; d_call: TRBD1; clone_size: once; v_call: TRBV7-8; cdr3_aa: CASSHGTDTEAFF; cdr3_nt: TGTGCCAGCAGCCACGGGACAGACACTGAAGCTTTCTTT
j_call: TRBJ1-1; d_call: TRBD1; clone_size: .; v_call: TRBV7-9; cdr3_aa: CASSPPGQGYTEAFF; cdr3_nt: TGTGCCAGCAGCCCTCCGGGACAGGGATACACTGAAGCTTTCTTT
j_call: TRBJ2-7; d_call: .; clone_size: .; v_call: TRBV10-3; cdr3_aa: CAVRPGVSYEQYF; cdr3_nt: TGTGCCGTCCGGCCGGGCGTCTCCTACGAGCAGTACTTC
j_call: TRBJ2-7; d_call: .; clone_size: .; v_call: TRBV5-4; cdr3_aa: CASSLGASSSYEQYF; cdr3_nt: TGTGCCAGCAGCCTGGGGGCGTCAAGCTCCTACGAGCAGTACTTC
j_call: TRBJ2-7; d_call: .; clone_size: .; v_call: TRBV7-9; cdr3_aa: CASSLDYEQYF; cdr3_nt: TGTGCCAGCAGCTTAGATTACGAGCAGTACTTC
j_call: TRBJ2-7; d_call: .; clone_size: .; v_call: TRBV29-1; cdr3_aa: CSVGGIGQETDEQYF; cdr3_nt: TGCAGCGTGGGGGGTATCGGACAGGAGACCGACGAGCAGTACTTC
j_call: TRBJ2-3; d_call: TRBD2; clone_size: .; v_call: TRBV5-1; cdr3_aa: CASSLGTSGGITDTQYF; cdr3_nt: TGCGCCAGCAGCTTGGGGACTAGCGGGGGGATCACAGATACGCAGTATTTT
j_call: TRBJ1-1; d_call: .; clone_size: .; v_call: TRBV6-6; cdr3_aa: CASSYSTEAFF; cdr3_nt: TGTGCCAGCAGTTACTCGACGGAAGCTTTCTTT
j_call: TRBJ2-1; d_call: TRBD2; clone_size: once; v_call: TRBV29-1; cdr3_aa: CSVERGYNEQFF; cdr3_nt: TGCAGCGTGGAGCGGGGTTACAATGAGCAGTTCTTC
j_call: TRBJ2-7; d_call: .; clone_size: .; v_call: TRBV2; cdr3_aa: CASRNFEQYF; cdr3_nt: TGTGCCAGCAGAAATTTCGAGCAGTACTTC
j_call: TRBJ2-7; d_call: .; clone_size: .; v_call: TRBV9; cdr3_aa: CASSVGNGAYEQYF; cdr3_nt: TGTGCCAGCAGCGTTGGTAATGGGGCCTACGAGCAGTACTTC